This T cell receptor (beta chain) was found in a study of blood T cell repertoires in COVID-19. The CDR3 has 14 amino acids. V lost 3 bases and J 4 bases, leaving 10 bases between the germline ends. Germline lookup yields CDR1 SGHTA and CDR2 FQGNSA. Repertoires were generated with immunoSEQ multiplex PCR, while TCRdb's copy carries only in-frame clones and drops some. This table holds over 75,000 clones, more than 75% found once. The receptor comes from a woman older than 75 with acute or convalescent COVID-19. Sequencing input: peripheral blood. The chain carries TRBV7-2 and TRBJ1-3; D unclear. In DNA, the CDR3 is TGTGCCAGCAGCTTGGAGAAAACGGGAAACACCATATATTTT. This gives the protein CASSLEKTGNTIYF.